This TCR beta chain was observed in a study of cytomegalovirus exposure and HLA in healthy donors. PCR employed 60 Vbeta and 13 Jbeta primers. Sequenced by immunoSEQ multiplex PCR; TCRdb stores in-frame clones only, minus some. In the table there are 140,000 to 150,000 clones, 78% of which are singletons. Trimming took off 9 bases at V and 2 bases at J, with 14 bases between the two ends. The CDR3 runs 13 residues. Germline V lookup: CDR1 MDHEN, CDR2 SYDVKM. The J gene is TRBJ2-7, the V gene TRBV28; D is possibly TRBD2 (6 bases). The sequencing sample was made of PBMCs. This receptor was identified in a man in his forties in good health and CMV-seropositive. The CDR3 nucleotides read TGTGCCAGTACGGGAGACTTCCCCTACGAGCAGTACTTC. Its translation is CASTGDFPYEQYF.